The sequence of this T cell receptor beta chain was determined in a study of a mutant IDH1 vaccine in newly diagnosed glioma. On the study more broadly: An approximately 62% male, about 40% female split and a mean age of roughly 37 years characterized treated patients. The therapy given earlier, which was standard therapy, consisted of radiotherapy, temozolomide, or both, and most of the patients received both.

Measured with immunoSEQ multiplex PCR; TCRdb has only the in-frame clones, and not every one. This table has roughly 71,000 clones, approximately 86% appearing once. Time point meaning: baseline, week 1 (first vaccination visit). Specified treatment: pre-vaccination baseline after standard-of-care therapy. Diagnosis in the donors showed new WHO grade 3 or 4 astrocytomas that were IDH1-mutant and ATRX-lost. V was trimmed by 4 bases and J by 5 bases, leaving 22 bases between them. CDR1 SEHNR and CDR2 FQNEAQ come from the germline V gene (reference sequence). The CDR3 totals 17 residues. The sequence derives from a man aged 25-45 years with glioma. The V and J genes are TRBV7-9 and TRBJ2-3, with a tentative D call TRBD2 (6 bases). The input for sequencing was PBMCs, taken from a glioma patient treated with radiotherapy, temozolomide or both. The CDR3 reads CASSSHPGRDRRDTQYF. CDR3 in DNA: TGTGCCAGCAGCTCCCACCCGGGGCGGGACCGCAGAGATACGCAGTATTTT.